The text below deals with one T cell receptor (beta chain). The CDR3 is made up of 15 amino acids. Germline values: CDR1 SGHNT, CDR2 YYREEE (reference sequence). V lost 4 bases and J 5 bases, leaving 16 bases between the germline ends. The data originate from a study of blood T cell repertoires in COVID-19. Study summary: Donors in the United States, Italy and Spain gave samples during acute or convalescent COVID-19. Nucleic acid was either cDNA or gDNA, and it came from T cells, B-cell-depleted T cells, or PBMCs.

Original processing notes: How many nucleated cells were present was estimated from reference gene primer amplification. Repertoires were generated with immunoSEQ multiplex PCR, while TCRdb's copy carries only in-frame clones and drops some. V and J calls and clone size are copied from that table; D and trimming were computed from the DNA. The sample holds 150,000 to 200,000 clones, approximately 86% seen once. Sample: peripheral blood. This clonotype was sampled from a man aged 55 to 70 with acute or convalescent COVID-19. The chain employs TRBV5-4 and TRBJ2-1, with a tentative D call TRBD1 (6 bases). The CDR3: CASSPRDKGHNEQFF. CDR3 bases: TGTGCCAGCAGCCCCCGGGACAAGGGCCACAATGAGCAGTTCTTC.